Following are 14 T cell receptor beta chains from one sample sequenced in a study of blood T cell repertoires in COVID-19. Produced via immunoSEQ multiplex PCR; TCRdb's table is partial and in-frame only. Here the sample spans some 330,000 clones, 83% being singletons. Material: PBMCs or T cells enriched from blood (not recorded which). The receptors were sampled from a woman in her fifties or sixties who had recovered from COVID-19.

This clone was observed a single time. The chain employs TRBV4-3 and TRBJ1-1, with D possibly matching TRBD1 (5 bases). Germline V gene data show CDR1 as LGHNA and CDR2 as YSLEER. CDR3 length: 17 amino acids. Trimming removed 1 base at V and 1 base at J, with 16 bases between. The DNA for the CDR3 is TGCGCCAGCAGCCAAGGGCCCACAGGTTCCGGGAACACTGAAGCTTTCTTT. Residues: CASSQGPTGSGNTEAFF.

This clone was seen once. The chain has TRBV2 and TRBJ2-2; possibly TRBD1 for D (5 bases). Germline V gene data show CDR1 as SNHLY and CDR2 as FYNNEI. The CDR3 runs 15 residues. Trimming pared 7 bases from V and 0 bases from J, leaving 12 bases between. CDR3 loop: CASKEVGPNTGELFF. CDR3 DNA sequence: TGTGCCAGCAAAGAGGTGGGGCCGAACACCGGGGAGCTGTTTTTT.

This clone was detected a few times. The chain employs TRBV2 and TRBJ2-1; no clear D gene. V was shortened by 5 bases and J by 5 bases, with 7 bases between the two germline ends. Germline V lookup: CDR1 SNHLY, CDR2 FYNNEI. This CDR3 comprises 12 residues. The CDR3 region is CASSNQNNEQFF. CDR3 DNA sequence: TGTGCCAGCAGTAATCAAAACAATGAGCAGTTCTTC.

This sequence joins TRBV7-2 and TRBJ1-6; perhaps TRBD1 as D (6 bases). The CDR3 is 16 residues long. V was shortened by 0 bases and J by 7 bases, with 13 bases between the two germline ends. Germline CDR1 SGHTA, CDR2 FQGNSA. The CDR3 DNA sequence: TGTGCCAGCAGCTTAGCGTCGGGCAGGGGAAATTCACCCCTCCACTTT. Translated, it gives CASSLASGRGNSPLHF.

This clone was seen just once. The genes are TRBV18 and TRBJ2-7; possible D gene TRBD1, 6 bases. The V and J ends lost 2 bases and 0 bases respectively, with 20 bases between them. Germline-derived CDR1 and CDR2 are KGHSH and LQKENI. This CDR3 is 18 amino acids long. The CDR3 protein is CASSPFLMRQAGSYEQYF. The CDR3 DNA sequence: TGTGCCAGCTCACCATTCTTAATGAGACAGGCAGGCTCCTACGAGCAGTACTTC.

J is TRBJ1-2 and V is TRBV4-2; 7 bases fit TRBD1. The V gene end was trimmed by 3 bases and the J gene end by 0 bases; junction bases not matched to a gene: 7. CDR3 length equals 16 residues. In germline, CDR1 is LGHNA, CDR2 YNFKEQ. The CDR3 is CASSHQTGTANYGYTF. CDR3 coding DNA: TGTGCCAGCAGCCACCAAACCGGGACAGCTAACTATGGCTACACCTTC.

The V and J genes are TRBV5-1 and TRBJ2-1; 11 bases map to TRBD2. The CDR3 consists of 16 residues. With 4 bases clipped from V and 7 bases from J, the junction kept 10 bases outside the gene matches. CDR1 SGHRS and CDR2 YFSETQ come from the germline V gene. This CDR3 is CASSPQLAGVGNEQFF. CDR3 DNA sequence: TGCGCCAGCAGCCCCCAACTAGCGGGAGTAGGGAATGAGCAGTTCTTC.

This rearrangement joins TRBV7-2 to TRBJ2-2; D gene unclear. Germline CDR1 SGHTA, CDR2 FQGNSA. The CDR3 spans 14 residues. V was cut by 3 bases and J by 6 bases, with 11 bases left in between. CDR3 amino acids: CASSFDGVAGELFF. The CDR3 region has the DNA TGTGCCAGCAGCTTTGATGGAGTTGCCGGGGAGCTGTTTTTT.

The chain uses TRBV13 and TRBJ2-2; tentatively, D is TRBD1 (5 bases). CDR1 is PRHDT, CDR2 FYEKMQ, per germline (reference sequence). The V end was cut by 5 bases, the J end by 4 bases, with 14 bases between. The CDR3 loop spans 15 amino acids. DNA of the CDR3: TGTGCCAGCAGCCCTGGGGCCAGGCCCACCGGGGAGCTGTTTTTT. Amino acids: CASSPGARPTGELFF.

This clone was found a few times. The chain is built from TRBV6-2 or TRBV6-3 and TRBJ2-7, with D maybe TRBD2 (6 bases). The length of the CDR3 is 17 residues. The V gene's germline CDR1 is MNHEY and CDR2 SVGEGT. Deletions cut 0 bases from V and 1 base from J, with 16 bases between. CDR3 nucleotides: TGTGCCAGCAGTTACTCGACGACTAGGTACTTATCCTACGAGCAGTACTTC. Translation gives CASSYSTTRYLSYEQYF.

The chain recombines TRBV28 with TRBJ2-7; 8 nucleotides line up with TRBD1. Losses at the gene ends were 10 bases for V and 0 bases for J; bases not matched to a gene: 8. The CDR3 has 14 amino acids. Germline V gives CDR1 MDHEN, CDR2 SYDVKM. The CDR3 DNA reads as TGTGCCATCCAACAGGGGGGAAGCTCCTACGAGCAGTACTTC. The encoded protein is CAIQQGGSSYEQYF.

The chain is built from TRBV7-9 and TRBJ1-2; 9 bases align to TRBD1. Germline V gene sequence: CDR1 SEHNR, CDR2 FQNEAQ (reference sequence). The CDR3 runs 17 residues. With V trimmed by 1 base and J by 5 bases, 11 bases remained unmatched. The chain's CDR3 is CASSLGAGQGLGYGYTF. CDR3 nucleotide sequence: TGTGCCAGCAGCTTAGGAGCCGGACAGGGGCTTGGATATGGCTACACCTTC.

In the case of this clone: Sequence at one end of the junction differs from germline and may be a read error. The chain is built from TRBV12-3 or TRBV12-4 and TRBJ1-2; 7 bases line up with TRBD1. The CDR3 spans 13 residues. The CDR3 DNA sequence: TGTGCCAGCTGTTTTGACAGGGTGGGGGGCTACACCTTC. Translating it yields CASCFDRVGGYTF.

The rearrangement joins TRBV5-5 to TRBJ1-5, with D tentatively TRBD1 (6 bases). In germline, CDR1 is SGHKS, CDR2 YYEKEE (reference sequence). This CDR3 comprises 14 residues. V dropped 4 bases and J dropped 4 bases, with 12 bases sitting between them. The CDR3 bases are TGTGCCAGCAGCCGACAGGCTCAAAATCAGCCCCAGCATTTT. This translates into CASSRQAQNQPQHF.